The 7 T cell receptor beta chains below all came from one sample that was sequenced in a study of cytomegalovirus exposure and HLA in healthy donors. The method was immunoSEQ multiplex PCR; TCRdb's version includes in-frame clones alone and lacks a portion of them. Of 220,000 or so clones listed, about 93% are singletons. The sequencing input was PBMCs. Receptors were obtained from a young woman in good health and CMV-seronegative.

The rearrangement joins TRBV19 to TRBJ2-7, with D maybe TRBD1 (5 bases). Trimming pared 6 bases from V and 0 bases from J, leaving 12 bases between. This CDR3 is 14 amino acids long. CDR1 and CDR2 from the germline V gene are LNHDA and SQIVND (reference sequence). The CDR3 loop is CASRTTDASYEQYF. The CDR3 DNA follows: TGTGCCAGTAGAACGACAGATGCCTCCTACGAGCAGTACTTC.

This chain uses TRBV7-9 with TRBJ2-5, with D unclear. Germline values: CDR1 SEHNR, CDR2 FQNEAQ (reference sequence). The CDR3 runs to 12 residues. V lost 5 bases to trimming and J lost 4 bases, with 8 bases between them. CDR3 sequence (DNA): TGTGCCAGCAGCCCCCGGTTAGAGACCCAGTACTTC. Translating it yields CASSPRLETQYF.

This clone has a single count. This chain connects TRBV5-1 to TRBJ2-2; possible D gene TRBD1, 6 bases. Germline CDR1 and CDR2: SGHRS and YFSETQ. The V end lost 4 bases, the J end lost 5 bases, and 9 bases lay between the germline ends. The CDR3 contains 13 residues. In DNA form, the CDR3 reads TGCGCCAGCAGCGCAGGGGTTACCGGGGAGCTGTTTTTT. Translated: CASSAGVTGELFF.

V and J are TRBV11-2 and TRBJ2-1; D ambiguous. V lost 5 bases and J 6 bases, leaving 8 bases between the germline ends. The CDR3 runs 12 residues. Germline V gene sequence: CDR1 SGHAT, CDR2 FQNNGV. CDR3 sequence (DNA): TGTGCCAGCAGCACCCTAGGCAATGAGCAGTTCTTC. The encoded protein is CASSTLGNEQFF.

CDR3 bases: TGTGCCAGTAGTCCCGCCCGGCCCGGGGCTGAAGCTTTCTTT. Its protein is CASSPARPGAEAFF. The chain has TRBV19 and TRBJ1-1; D remains ambiguous. Germline CDR1 reads LNHDA; CDR2 reads SQIVND (reference sequence). The CDR3 runs 14 residues. The V gene lost 5 bases and the J gene lost 6 bases, with 16 bases spanning the gap.

This clone has only a few counts. The V and J genes are TRBV30 and TRBJ1-2; D uncertain. V was shortened by 2 bases and J by 4 bases, with 20 bases between the two germline ends. This CDR3 is built from 16 residues. Germline CDR1 reads GTSNPN; CDR2 reads SVGIG (reference sequence). CDR3 bases: TGTGCCTGGAGTCCCCCCCACCGGGGATGGAGCTATGGCTACACCTTC. Its translation is CAWSPPHRGWSYGYTF.

CDR3 residues: CAWSGDTNTEAFF. In nucleotides, the CDR3 is TGTGCCTGGAGTGGGGACACGAACACTGAAGCTTTCTTT. The J gene is TRBJ1-1, the V gene TRBV30, with D tentatively TRBD1 (6 bases). V was cut by 1 base and J by 1 base, with 7 bases left in between. Germline CDR1 GTSNPN, CDR2 SVGIG (reference sequence). This CDR3 is 13 amino acids long. Supplemented by reference TRBV30 and TRBJ1-1, the full variable domain reads SQTIHQWPATLVQPVGSPLSLECTVEGTSNPNLYWYRQAAGRGLQLLFYSVGIGQISSEVPQNLSASRPQDRQFILSSKKLLLSDSGFYLCAWSGDTNTEAFFGQGTRLTVV.